This paragraph covers one T cell receptor beta chain sequence. The sample originates from a study of cytomegalovirus exposure and HLA in healthy donors. Both 60 Vbeta primers and 13 Jbeta primers went into the PCR. Method: immunoSEQ multiplex PCR; TCRdb's copy keeps in-frame clones and lacks some. This repertoire shows about 160,000 clones, around 79% found once; its top ten account for approximately 3.1%. Germline V gene sequence: CDR1 SNHLY, CDR2 FYNNEI. The length of the CDR3 is 13 residues. V was pared by 6 bases and J by 5 bases, with 6 bases of the junction left unmatched. Specimen: PBMCs. The clonotype originates from a middle-aged woman in good health and CMV-seronegative. The gene calls are TRBV2 and TRBJ1-2; 7 nucleotides align to TRBD1. The CDR3 is CASRSGGGYGYTF. CDR3 sequence (DNA): TGTGCCAGCAGGTCAGGGGGAGGTTATGGCTACACCTTC.